The 14 T cell receptor beta chains given below trace back to one sample, sequenced in a study of blood T cell repertoires in COVID-19. Assay: immunoSEQ multiplex PCR; the TCRdb copy retains only in-frame clones and omits some. The sample gives approximately 110,000 clones, approximately 69% of which show up once; approximately 6.3% is in the top ten. The source material was peripheral blood. These receptors originate from a man older than 75 with acute or convalescent COVID-19.

The CDR3 here is CASSLGTGPNYGYTF. CDR3 in DNA: TGTGCCAGCAGCTTAGGGACAGGCCCCAACTATGGCTACACCTTC. V usage is TRBV7-8 and J usage is TRBJ1-2, with 7 bases fitting TRBD1. Trimming at V came to 1 base and at J to 2 bases, leaving 4 bases not matched to a gene. The CDR3 length is 15 residues. Germline values: CDR1 SGHVS, CDR2 FQNEAQ.

The chain uses TRBV18 and TRBJ2-2, with D uncertain. V was pared by 3 bases and J by 4 bases, with 3 bases between. The germline CDR1 and CDR2 sequences are KGHSH and LQKENI. This CDR3 contains 12 residues. The CDR3 DNA follows: TGTGCCAGCTCACCGGCCACCGGGGAGCTGTTTTTT. As protein: CASSPATGELFF.

Only a few counts were recorded for this clone. The chain carries TRBV7-2 and TRBJ1-4; TRBD1 might be the D (6 bases). Trimming removed 5 bases at V and 0 bases at J, with 16 bases between. The CDR3 runs 17 residues. The germline gives CDR1 SGHTA, CDR2 FQGNSA. The CDR3 spells CASSATGFRATNEKLFF. The CDR3 region has the DNA TGTGCCAGCAGCGCCACAGGGTTCAGGGCAACTAATGAAAAACTGTTTTTT.

The CDR3: CASSLESRKTQYF. For the CDR3, the DNA is TGTGCCAGCAGCTTAGAGTCCAGAAAAACGCAGTATTTT. The rearrangement uses TRBV11-2 and TRBJ2-3; D is ambiguous. Trimming pared 0 bases from V and 9 bases from J, leaving 10 bases between. The length of the CDR3 is 13 residues. CDR1 and CDR2 from the germline V gene are SGHAT and FQNNGV.

CDR3 amino acids: CASSPRGSNYGYTF. DNA for the CDR3: TGTGCCAGCAGCCCCCGGGGGAGTAACTATGGCTACACCTTC. This sequence joins TRBV3-1 (or the pseudogene TRBV3-2) and TRBJ1-2, with a tentative D call TRBD1 (5 bases). Trimming stripped 4 bases from V and 1 base from J, with 10 bases between. CDR1 LGHDT and CDR2 YNNKEL come from the germline V gene (reference sequence). This CDR3 contains 14 residues.

The rearrangement joins TRBV5-8 to TRBJ2-3; 11 nucleotides match TRBD2. Trimming removed 1 base from V and 6 bases from J; junction bases left unmatched: 10. There are 17 residues in the CDR3. The germline gives CDR1 SGHTS, CDR2 YDEGEE. The CDR3, as DNA: TGTGCCAGCAGCTTGTCGCTAGCGGGAGGAACTCTGGATACGCAGTATTTT. This translates into CASSLSLAGGTLDTQYF.

This chain uses TRBV7-8 with TRBJ2-5, with 13 nucleotides matching TRBD2. The trim removed 3 bases at V and 1 base at J, leaving 8 bases unmatched. This CDR3 is 18 amino acids long. Per germline, CDR1 SGHVS and CDR2 FQNEAQ. DNA of the CDR3: TGTGCCAGCAGCTTTCAACCCGGGACTAGCGGGACCCAAGAGACCCAGTACTTC. This translates into CASSFQPGTSGTQETQYF.

This clone was seen a single time. The rearrangement uses TRBV5-1 and TRBJ1-6; 9 bases align to TRBD1. This CDR3 is built from 16 residues. Trimming cost V 4 bases and J 5 bases; bases outside gene matches: 7. Germline values: CDR1 SGHRS, CDR2 YFSETQ. CDR3 sequence reads: CASSLTGQGNNSPLHF. DNA of the CDR3: TGCGCCAGCAGCCTAACGGGACAGGGTAATAATTCACCCCTCCACTTT.

The J gene is TRBJ1-4, the V gene TRBV5-8; a weak D match, TRBD1 (5 bases). The CDR3 extends over 15 amino acids. The ends were cut back, 0 bases at V and 7 bases at J, with 13 bases in the middle. The germline V gene encodes CDR1 SGHTS and CDR2 YDEGEE. CDR3 sequence reads: CASSLASGIVEKLFF. The CDR3 coding sequence is TGTGCCAGCAGCTTGGCCTCAGGGATAGTTGAAAAACTGTTTTTT.

V usage is TRBV5-5 and J usage is TRBJ2-3; possibly TRBD2 for D (6 bases). V was cut by 1 base and J by 0 bases, with 15 bases left in between. The CDR3 runs to 17 residues. Germline loops: CDR1 SGHKS, CDR2 YYEKEE (reference sequence). The CDR3 here is CASSLSPSAGSTDTQYF. DNA for the CDR3: TGTGCCAGCAGCTTGAGCCCCTCCGCGGGAAGCACAGATACGCAGTATTTT.

The genes are TRBV28 and TRBJ1-6; 7 bases line up with TRBD1. This CDR3 has 11 amino acids. V was clipped by 6 bases and J by 11 bases; unmatched bases: 1. CDR1 and CDR2 (germline): MDHEN, SYDVKM. CDR3 residues: CASSTGAPLHF. As DNA, the CDR3 is TGTGCCAGCAGCACAGGGGCACCCCTCCACTTT.

The chain employs TRBV5-1 and TRBJ1-3, with 9 bases lining up with TRBD1. CDR1 and CDR2 from the germline V gene are SGHRS and YFSETQ. The CDR3 is 18 amino acids. V trimming: 4 bases; J trimming: 1 base; junction bases outside the gene matches: 12. CDR3 in amino acids: CASSAAGTGTSSGNTIYF. As DNA, the CDR3 is TGCGCCAGCAGCGCAGCGGGGACAGGGACTTCGTCTGGAAACACCATATATTTT.

V usage is TRBV2 and J usage is TRBJ1-2, with 8 bases lining up with TRBD1. After removal of 5 bases from V and 7 bases from J, the junction contained 6 bases not matched to a gene. The CDR3 spans 13 residues. Germline-derived CDR1 and CDR2 are SNHLY and FYNNEI. CDR3 nucleotide sequence: TGTGCCAGCAGTCAGGGGGCAAAGGGTGGCTACACCTTC. Protein sequence: CASSQGAKGGYTF.

The chain carries TRBV10-3 and TRBJ1-6; no firm D call. The CDR3 runs to 14 residues. Germline V gives CDR1 ENHRY, CDR2 SYGVKD. V shed 4 bases and J shed 5 bases, with 9 bases lying between them. CDR3 in amino acids: CAISVETDNSPLHF. The CDR3 nucleotides are TGTGCCATCAGTGTCGAAACAGATAATTCACCCCTCCACTTT.